The sequence of this T cell receptor (beta chain) was determined in a study of OX40 agonist ivuxolimab in advanced cancers. Concerning the study at large: Ivuxolimab was an agonistic, fully human IgG2 monoclonal antibody directed against OX40 (CD134), a costimulatory receptor. Partial responses occurred in three dose-escalation patients, of whom one had hepatocellular carcinoma and two had cutaneous melanoma. Among the 52 dose-escalation patients, about 20 had hepatocellular carcinoma, 15 or so melanoma, 9 renal cell carcinoma and 9 head and neck cancer. The purpose of peripheral TCRbeta sequencing was to test whether ivuxolimab changed TCR sequence diversity and led to clonal T-cell expansion. Intravenous ivuxolimab was administered to patients every 2 weeks at six dose levels: 0.01, 0.1, 0.3, 1.5, 3 and 10 mg/kg. The dose-escalation cohort was about 83% male with a mean age of around 62 years, ranging from about 20 to 85. Prior anti-PD-1, anti-PD-L1 or anti-CTLA-4 therapy was permitted, and checkpoint inhibitors had been received by approximately 39% of dose-escalation patients. The paper describes the monotherapy dose-escalation part (N of about 55 patients) of the phase I trial of ivuxolimab. Broad study findings and their caveats: The antigen specificity of the clonally expanded peripheral T cells was not determined. Low levels of normalized T-cell clonal expansion were also seen in some nonresponding patients. Clonal expansion of both CD4+ and CD8+ blood T cells was observed from baseline to week 6 at doses 0.1 to 3.0 mg/kg. After ivuxolimab, CD8+ T cells had more expanded clones than CD4+ T cells on average. In the 0.1-3.0 mg/kg groups, partial responders had among the lowest normalized peripheral clonal expansion, particularly in CD8+ T cells.

Genomic DNA was isolated from the sorted cells so that the TCRbeta CDR3 region could be sequenced. The immunoSEQ Assay was used for sequencing of TCRbeta CDR3 regions. This is the immuneACCESS table as TCRdb keeps it, with only in-frame sequences that have V and J called. A part of the clones is gone; compared with another copy, unresolved V genes explain less than half, and the rest is unexplained. The sample records around 50,000 clones, 70% to 90% of which are singletons. Clones ranked in the top ten supply around 0.64% of the sample. Remarks on this clone: The antigen this receptor binds is unknown. Base-call qualities are not available, and no considerably larger clone is one nucleotide away.

Patients with autoimmune disease history or receiving systemic immunosuppression were excluded from the trial. Peripheral blood for TCR sequencing was collected from all dose cohorts at baseline, on cycle 4 day 1, and on cycle 7 day 1. The samples were drawn from a first-in-human, open-label, multicenter phase I dose-escalation trial of ivuxolimab. Adults with locally advanced or metastatic melanoma, renal cell carcinoma, hepatocellular carcinoma or head and neck squamous cell carcinoma were enrolled in the trial. CD4+ and CD8+ T cells were sorted separately from peripheral blood before TCR sequencing. Taken from the germline V gene, the CDR1 and CDR2 loops are SGHAT and FQNNGV. The CDR3 spans 15 residues, from the cysteine through the phenylalanine. Left in the record is the CDR3 DNA by itself, 45 bases read in frame from the first base. After removal of 4 bases from V and 0 bases from J, the junction retains 3 bases not matched to a gene.

The chain uses TRBV11-2 and TRBJ2-1, with TRBD2 identical over 7 junction bases. The sequences come from CD4+ or CD8+ T cells sorted from blood, collected in a trial of the OX40 agonist ivuxolimab. The sequence was obtained from an adult with an advanced solid tumor such as melanoma, head and neck, liver or kidney cancer. The DNA sequence reads TGTGCCAGCAGCTCGATAGCGGGCTCCTACAATGAGCAGTTCTTC. Its coded protein is CASSSIAGSYNEQFF.